The clone carrying this T cell receptor (beta chain) was detected many times. What was amplified from RNA transcripts were TCR beta CDR3 regions. HTBI primers were employed in a first-round RT-PCR of the TCR CDR3. In TCRdb, the multiplex PCR reads were re-called with MiXCR into one record per CDR3 protein. Altogether around 610,000 distinct CDR3 sequences are present, roughly 14% being singletons, with the ten largest covering around 4.5%. Germline lookup yields CDR1 DFQATT and CDR2 SNEGSKA (reference sequence). This CDR3 has 11 amino acids. The V gene lost 6 bases and the J gene lost 3 bases, with 8 bases spanning the gap. These data originate in a study of T cells in Graves' hyperthyroidism and ophthalmopathy.

The source material was blood. This receptor was identified in a woman in her 40s with Graves' ophthalmopathy. This rearrangement joins TRBV20-1 to TRBJ2-5; D unresolved. The CDR3 nucleotides are TGCAGTGCCGATCTAAAAGAGACCCAGTACTTC. As protein: CSADLKETQYF.